The source of this TCR beta chain is a study of shared T cell receptors in the human thymus. The data were produced by immunoSEQ multiplex PCR, yet TCRdb's version contains in-frame clones alone and is incomplete. The sample lists about 380,000 clones, approximately 95% occurring once. Between the trimmed V and J ends, which lost 0 bases and 3 bases, there was a span of 13 bases. The CDR3 is 15 residues long. The germline V gene has CDR1 SGHNT and CDR2 YYREEE (reference sequence). This clonotype was sampled from a human donor. This sequence joins TRBV5-4 and TRBJ2-7; perhaps TRBD1 as D (6 bases). Sequencing was performed on thymocytes. This CDR3 is CASSLVFEQGYEQYF. DNA of the CDR3: TGTGCCAGCAGCTTGGTCTTCGAACAGGGCTACGAGCAGTACTTC.